The 21 T cell receptor beta chains listed next were all sequenced from one sample in a study of cytomegalovirus exposure and HLA in healthy donors. Only in-frame clones appear in the TCRdb table, and some are missing; sequencing was by immunoSEQ multiplex PCR. The sample includes tens of thousands of clones, roughly 89% of them seen just once. The sample was PBMCs. These receptors all come from a woman between 18 and 29 years old in good health and CMV-seropositive.

The rearrangement links TRBV4-1 to TRBJ1-4; no definite D call. Trimming cost V 2 bases and J 4 bases, with 5 bases left between them. The CDR3 length is 13 residues. Germline values: CDR1 MGHRA, CDR2 YSYEKL. The CDR3 here is CASSQLVNEKLFF. The DNA of the CDR3 is TGCGCCAGCAGCCAATTAGTTAATGAAAAACTGTTTTTT.

V is TRBV6-6 and J is TRBJ1-3; possibly TRBD1 for D (5 bases). Per germline, CDR1 MNHNY and CDR2 SVGAGI (reference sequence). V lost 7 bases and J lost 2, with 18 bases in between. The CDR3 has 16 amino acids. The CDR3 protein is CASTIKRQGAGNTIYF. CDR3 DNA: TGTGCCAGCACCATCAAAAGGCAAGGGGCTGGAAACACCATATATTTT.

The count of this clone is one. This rearrangement joins TRBV30 to TRBJ2-1; D is unclear. The V gene lost 0 bases and the J gene lost 8 bases, with 5 bases spanning the gap. The germline gives CDR1 GTSNPN, CDR2 SVGIG (reference sequence). There are 11 residues in the CDR3. For the CDR3, the DNA is TGTGCCTGGAGTGTTGCGGATGAGCAGTTCTTC. Translating gives CAWSVADEQFF.

This clone was counted a single time. The CDR3 bases are TGTGCCAGCAGTTACCACGGGACAGATACGCAGTATTTT. Translating it yields CASSYHGTDTQYF. The V gene is TRBV6-5, the J gene TRBJ2-3; D is uncertain. This CDR3 has 13 residues. V was clipped by 2 bases and J by 3 bases, with 6 bases between them. Looked up from germline, CDR1 is MNHEY and CDR2 is SVGAGI.

The rearrangement links TRBV11-2 to TRBJ1-5; 8 bases match TRBD1. With 1 base clipped from V and 4 bases from J, the junction kept 6 bases outside the gene matches. This CDR3 is 16 amino acids long. In germline, CDR1 is SGHAT, CDR2 FQNNGV. This chain's CDR3 is CASSLVGRGQNQPQHF. The CDR3 bases are TGTGCCAGCAGCTTAGTGGGCAGGGGGCAAAATCAGCCCCAGCATTTT.

The rearrangement joins TRBV28 to TRBJ1-4; possible D gene TRBD1, 5 bases. Germline V lookup: CDR1 MDHEN, CDR2 SYDVKM. V was pared by 8 bases and J by 12 bases, with 25 bases between. This CDR3 contains 15 residues. CDR3: CASGTKLDTVFQLFF. The CDR3 nucleotides read TGTGCCAGCGGAACGAAGTTGGACACCGTCTTTCAACTGTTTTTT.

The chain joins TRBV6-1 to TRBJ2-1; TRBD2 agrees at 7 bases. V gave up 2 bases and J gave up 7 bases; unmatched junction bases: 5. From germline, CDR1 is MNHNS and CDR2 SASEGT. This CDR3 is built from 14 residues. In DNA, the CDR3 is TGTGCCAGCAGTGAATCGGGGGGACTGAATGAGCAGTTCTTC. As protein: CASSESGGLNEQFF.

This clone was seen just once. CDR3 protein: CASSLRRPGKRQETQYF. DNA of the CDR3: TGTGCCAGCAGCCTCCGCAGACCAGGGAAGAGACAGGAGACCCAGTACTTC. The chain couples TRBV21-1 to TRBJ2-5; the table gives TRBD1 as D, unverified against the DNA. TRBV21-1 is recorded as a pseudogene. CDR3 length equals 17 residues.

J is TRBJ2-6 and V is TRBV6-5, with 8 bases that match TRBD1. This CDR3 has 15 amino acids. V gave up 6 bases and J gave up 2 bases; unmatched junction bases: 3. Per germline, CDR1 MNHEY and CDR2 SVGAGI. The CDR3: CASSLQGAGANVLTF. CDR3 sequence (DNA): TGTGCCAGCAGCTTACAGGGGGCTGGGGCCAACGTCCTGACTTTC.

This clone was seen once. The chain joins TRBV9 to TRBJ2-1, with a possible D match to TRBD2 (5 bases). The germline V and J ends were trimmed by 4 bases and 1 base, with 18 bases remaining between them. Germline V gene data show CDR1 as SGDLS and CDR2 as YYNGEE. This CDR3 has 17 amino acids. In nucleotides, the CDR3 is TGTGCCAGCAGCCCAAAAGTAGCGTCCCTTTCCTACAATGAGCAGTTCTTC. It translates to CASSPKVASLSYNEQFF.

This clone was picked up one time. This rearrangement joins TRBV7-9 to TRBJ2-1, with TRBD2 identical over 9 bases. CDR3 size: 16 residues. In germline, CDR1 is SEHNR, CDR2 FQNEAQ (reference sequence). V lost 5 bases and J lost 8; bases outside the gene matches: 13. CDR3 sequence (DNA): TGTGCCAGCAGCCGGAATAGCGGGGGTGACCTTCATGAGCAGTTCTTC. Amino acids: CASSRNSGGDLHEQFF.

The CDR3 region is CASSIIGQGEDYGYTF. In DNA form, the CDR3 reads TGTGCCAGTAGTATCATAGGACAGGGAGAAGACTATGGCTACACCTTC. The chain joins TRBV19 to TRBJ1-2; TRBD1 matches at 8 bases. Germline V lookup: CDR1 LNHDA, CDR2 SQIVND (reference sequence). Trimming took 3 bases from V and 3 from J; bases not matched to a gene: 9. The length of the CDR3 is 16 residues.

The V gene is TRBV21-1, the J gene TRBJ1-2; the DNA was not used to check the table's D call, TRBD1. TRBV21-1 has pseudogene status. This CDR3 region has 13 residues. The CDR3: CASSKDRGYGYTF. DNA for the CDR3: TGTGCCAGCAGCAAAGACAGGGGCTATGGCTACACCTTC.

The V and J genes are TRBV4-2 and TRBJ2-3, with 10 bases identical to TRBD2. This CDR3 comprises 16 residues. V dropped 0 bases and J dropped 4; count of bases not matched to a gene: 4. Germline V gene data show CDR1 as LGHNA and CDR2 as YNFKEQ. The chain's CDR3 is CASSQDQRGGPDTQYF. The CDR3 coding sequence is TGTGCCAGCAGCCAAGACCAGCGGGGGGGTCCAGATACGCAGTATTTT.

CDR3 loop: CASSLEEPLKYSNQPQHF. The CDR3, as DNA: TGTGCCAGCAGCTTAGAAGAGCCTCTTAAATATAGCAATCAGCCCCAGCATTTT. This chain links TRBV7-4 with TRBJ1-5; the D is unclear. Per the germline V gene, CDR1 is SGHVT and CDR2 is SQSDAQ. The CDR3 has 18 residues. V gave up 1 base and J gave up 0 bases, with 16 bases separating them.

This sequence joins TRBV15 and TRBJ1-1, with D hard to call. Trimming took off 1 base at V and 1 base at J, with 10 bases between the two ends. Germline CDR1 reads LNHNV; CDR2 reads YYDKDF (reference sequence). This CDR3 has 15 residues. The CDR3 region is CATSRGGGENTEAFF. The CDR3 nucleotides read TGTGCCACCAGCAGAGGAGGCGGGGAGAACACTGAAGCTTTCTTT. The complete variable domain, with remaining parts taken from reference TRBV15 and TRBJ1-1, reads DAMVIQNPRYQVTQFGKPVTLSCSQTLNHNVMYWYQQKSSQAPKLLFHYYDKDFNNEADTPDNFQSRRPNTSFCFLDIRSPGLGDTAMYLCATSRGGGENTEAFFGQGTRLTVV.

The CDR3 sequence: CASSPRGEPNQPQHF. The CDR3 DNA reads TGTGCCAGCAGCCCTCGCGGGGAACCCAATCAGCCCCAGCATTTT. The rearrangement links TRBV7-9 to TRBJ1-5; D call uncertain. Trimming removed 5 bases at V and 3 bases at J, with 14 bases between. The CDR3 spans 15 residues. Germline CDR1 is SEHNR and CDR2 is FQNEAQ (reference sequence).

This rearrangement joins TRBV11-2 to TRBJ2-7; D unclear. V was clipped by 5 bases and J by 4 bases, with 6 bases between them. This CDR3 has 11 amino acids. CDR1 SGHAT and CDR2 FQNNGV come from the germline V gene. The CDR3 coding sequence is TGTGCCAGCAGCGACTTTTACGAGCAGTACTTC. It encodes CASSDFYEQYF.

This clone was seen only once. The V gene is TRBV19, the J gene TRBJ2-1, with D possibly being TRBD1 (6 bases). The CDR3 sequence is 16 residues long. Germline CDR1 LNHDA, CDR2 SQIVND (reference sequence). Trimming took off 4 bases at V and 6 bases at J, with 19 bases between the two ends. The CDR3, as DNA: TGTGCCAGTAGTAACATTAGAACAGGGTCTTTCAATGAGCAGTTCTTC. As protein: CASSNIRTGSFNEQFF. The full variable domain, in which reference TRBV19 and TRBJ2-1 provide the parts outside the CDR3, is DGGITQSPKYLFRKEGQNVTLSCEQNLNHDAMYWYRQDPGQGLRLIYYSQIVNDFQKGDIAEGYSVSREKKESFPLTVTSAQKNPTAFYLCASSNIRTGSFNEQFFGPGTRLTVL.

The chain combines TRBV4-2 with TRBJ2-3, with TRBD2 identical over 9 bases. Germline V CDR1 and CDR2: LGHNA, YNFKEQ. Trimming took 4 bases from V and 5 from J; bases not matched to a gene: 13. The CDR3 has 17 amino acids. CDR3 sequence reads: CASSRLRAGGPGDTQYF. Here the CDR3 DNA reads TGTGCCAGCAGCCGATTACGGGCGGGGGGGCCCGGAGATACGCAGTATTTT.

The chain combines TRBV5-1 with TRBJ1-2; possibly TRBD1 for D (6 bases). The germline V gene encodes CDR1 SGHRS and CDR2 YFSETQ. The CDR3 is made up of 15 amino acids. V was clipped by 4 bases and J by 8 bases, with 21 bases between them. CDR3 nucleotides: TGCGCCAGCAGCAGAAAACAGGGACTAAAGAGGGGCTACACCTTC. Translating it yields CASSRKQGLKRGYTF.